This TCR beta chain was captured by sequencing in a study of T cell changes during pregnancy in multiple sclerosis. Here immunoSEQ multiplex PCR was the method, and the copy in TCRdb shows in-frame clones only, minus some. The sample comprises around 75,000 clones, 75% to 95% of which are singletons, and about 0.27% rests with the top ten. The CDR3 is 14 amino acids. Trimming at V came to 4 bases and at J to 4 bases, leaving 6 bases not matched to a gene. Germline V lookup: CDR1 KGHSH, CDR2 LQKENI. The chain employs TRBV18 and TRBJ1-2, with TRBD1 matching over 7 bases. This clonotype originated in a female donor in good health, enrolled as a control in a pregnancy study. The sequenced sample was CD4+ T cells from peripheral blood mononuclear cells, obtained in the third trimester of pregnancy. As DNA, the CDR3 is TGTGCCAGCTCACTGGGAACAGGGGCCTATGGCTACACCTTC. Protein sequence: CASSLGTGAYGYTF.